The 6 T cell receptor beta chains below were found in one sample sequenced in a study of T cell changes during pregnancy in multiple sclerosis. Profiling relied on immunoSEQ multiplex PCR, and the TCRdb table lists in-frame clones only, not all of them. Among about 24,000 clones listed, more than 70% were seen once. The source was CD4+ T cells from peripheral blood mononuclear cells, collected in the first trimester of pregnancy. The receptors come from a female donor in good health, enrolled as a control in a pregnancy study.

The J gene is TRBJ2-7, the V gene TRBV14, with a weak D call TRBD2 (6 bases). This CDR3 is 13 amino acids long. Germline CDR1 and CDR2: SGHDN and FVKESK. V was trimmed by 1 base and J by 6 bases, leaving 10 bases between them. The CDR3 bases are TGTGCCAGCAGCCAAGGGGCGGGGAGCGAGCAGTACTTC. Protein product: CASSQGAGSEQYF. Filled out from reference TRBV14 and TRBJ2-7, the complete variable domain reads EAGVTQFPSHSVIEKGQTVTLRCDPISGHDNLYWYRRVMGKEIKFLLHFVKESKQDESGMPNNRFLAERTGGTYSTLKVQPAELEDSGVYFCASSQGAGSEQYFGPGTRLTVT.

V gene TRBV11-2 combines with J gene TRBJ2-1; TRBD2 aligns across 13 bases. The CDR3 contains 15 residues. V lost 5 bases, J lost 9 bases, and 7 bases stayed unmatched. CDR1 and CDR2 (germline): SGHAT, FQNNGV. CDR3 sequence (DNA): TGTGCCAGCAGCCCGGGACTAGCGGGGCTGGGTGAGCAGTTCTTC. This encodes CASSPGLAGLGEQFF.

The V call is TRBV21-1, the J call TRBJ2-3; the table's D call, TRBD2, was not checked against the DNA. TRBV21-1 is recorded as a pseudogene. The CDR3 spans 15 residues. DNA for the CDR3: TGTGCCAGCCCTGTCTTACTAGCGGGAGAGGATACGCAGTATTTT. Its protein is CASPVLLAGEDTQYF.

The J gene is TRBJ1-2, the V gene TRBV5-1; 11 positions match TRBD1. CDR3 length: 15 residues. Germline V gene data show CDR1 as SGHRS and CDR2 as YFSETQ. V lost 3 bases and J lost 8; bases outside the gene matches: 9. The CDR3 DNA reads as TGCGCCAGCAGCTCCCCGGACAGGGGGCTATCGGGCTACACCTTC. It encodes CASSSPDRGLSGYTF.

V is TRBV11-1 and J is TRBJ2-1, with 7 bases matching TRBD2. J gave up 10 bases and V 5 bases, and 11 bases lay outside the gene matches. The CDR3 covers 14 residues. In germline, CDR1 is SGHAT, CDR2 FQDESV (reference sequence). In DNA, the CDR3 is TGTGCCAGCAGCCCGCTAGCGGATACGCACGAGCAGTTCTTC. This encodes CASSPLADTHEQFF.

This rearrangement joins TRBV6-1 to TRBJ1-2; D gene uncertain. The CDR3 totals 14 residues. Germline V CDR1 and CDR2: MNHNS, SASEGT. Trimming took 5 bases from V and 0 from J, leaving 10 bases between them. For the CDR3, the DNA is TGTGCCAGCAGTCAGGATCCCACTAACTATGGCTACACCTTC. This codes for CASSQDPTNYGYTF.